This TCR beta chain was captured in a study of shared clonotypes between healthy human individuals. The CDR3 sequence is 19 residues long. Germline V CDR1 and CDR2: SGHAT, FQNNGV. J was trimmed by 4 bases and V by 4 bases; bases with no gene match: 16. Method: immunoSEQ multiplex PCR; TCRdb's copy keeps in-frame clones and lacks some. This table has hundreds of thousands of clones, 95% to 96% appearing once. Naive CD8 cells lacked CD45RO, underwent positive selection for CCR7 and left out terminally differentiated effector memory CD45RA+ cells. The sequencing input was naive CD8+ T cells sorted from blood. This receptor was taken from a woman in her twenties or thirties in good health. The chain recombines TRBV11-2 with TRBJ2-2, with 9 bases that match TRBD2. The CDR3 is CASSSTGLAGFLGTGELFF. The CDR3 DNA follows: TGTGCCAGCAGCTCTACCGGGCTAGCGGGATTCCTGGGCACCGGGGAGCTGTTTTTT.